This entry is about one TCR beta chain. What it binds is unknown. Oncomine TCR Beta short-read sequencing was applied to DNA from cultured CD4+ T cells. TCRdb reanalysed the PCR reads using MiXCR and keeps one entry per CDR3 protein. The data show around 13,000 distinct CDR3 sequences, 40% to 50% seen once. Noted treatment: approximately 11-day PBMC culture with coronavirus spike peptide pools or control peptides (ViraFEST assay). The dates of positive PCR tests extended from March through December 2020 and came before the US Alpha, Beta and Delta variants. The entry originates in a study of vaccination and CD4 T cells after COVID-19. About the research overall: The study drew post-COVID samples a median roughly 110 days after diagnosis (range 35 to 161).

Study-level points and caveats: Median 86.3% of reactive clones detected in convalescent patients emerged only post-vaccination.

Germline assignment: CDR1 SNHLY and CDR2 FYNNEI. CDR3 length equals 14 residues. Unmatched junction bases numbered 7, after V lost 6 bases and J lost 3 bases. This receptor was taken from a human donor who had recovered from COVID-19. The sequenced material came from CD4+ T cells from blood, cultured in vitro. The chain is built from TRBV2 and TRBJ2-7, with 8 bases identical to TRBD2. This CDR3 reads CASRTTSGGYEQYF. In DNA form, the CDR3 reads TGTGCCAGCAGGACCACTAGCGGAGGCTACGAGCAGTACTTC.